This T cell receptor (beta chain) stems from a study of identical twins. Notes on the study in general: Insertions were fewer in abundant cord blood beta clonotypes, whereas memory repertoires showed none of this pattern. Zero-insertion findings could be partly confounded by invariant cells (MAIT and iNKT cells). Model-predicted out-of-frame TCR alpha sharing fell below observed values in monozygotic twins.

To note about this clonotype: Its antigen is still unknown.

Template switching supplied a universal primer site; unique molecular identifiers were carried on the cDNA. Using its own MiXCR run on the 5' RACE reads, TCRdb lists one record per CDR3 protein. Among about 430,000 distinct CDR3 sequences, around 20% were seen once, and the ten largest hold 12%. CDR3 size: 13 residues. Germline lookup yields CDR1 MNHNS and CDR2 SASEGT. The ends lost 2 bases at V and 10 bases at J; junction bases unmatched: 5. The sequencing input was naive T cells sorted from blood. This clonotype originated in a man aged 50 or older in good health. This chain joins TRBV6-1 and TRBJ2-1, with 7 nucleotides matching TRBD2. For the CDR3, the DNA is TGTGCCAGCAGTGAAAAGCAGGGAGGGGAGCAGTTCTTC. Protein product: CASSEKQGGEQFF.